The 32 T cell receptor beta chains below come from one sample, sequenced in a study of control samples from healthy donors and cancer patients. The assay was immunoSEQ multiplex PCR, and TCRdb's table has in-frame clones only and misses some. The repertoire holds more than 100,000 clones, with less than 95% as singletons. The sample was blood. All receptors derive from a young man in good health.

Only one count was recorded for this clone. The chain couples TRBV6-5 to TRBJ1-1, with TRBD1 matching 8 bases. V dropped 4 bases and J dropped 11; count of bases not matched to a gene: 9. There are 13 residues in the CDR3. Germline V gene sequence: CDR1 MNHEY, CDR2 SVGAGI. The CDR3 is CASSSTGQGVAFF. The CDR3 bases are TGTGCCAGCAGTTCGACCGGACAGGGTGTGGCTTTCTTT.

V gene TRBV30 combines with J gene TRBJ1-5, with a tentative D call TRBD1 (6 bases). The V end was cut by 0 bases, the J end by 8 bases, with 11 bases between. From germline, CDR1 is GTSNPN and CDR2 SVGIG (reference sequence). The CDR3 runs to 13 residues. CDR3 coding DNA: TGTGCCTGGAGTGTATTAAAGGGGGAGCCCCAGCATTTT. Its translation: CAWSVLKGEPQHF.

The CDR3 loop is CASSEGSSGANVLTF. CDR3 DNA: TGTGCCAGCTCAGAGGGCAGCTCTGGGGCCAACGTCCTGACTTTC. The V call is TRBV18, the J call TRBJ2-6; perhaps TRBD2 as D (5 bases). Germline lookup yields CDR1 KGHSH and CDR2 LQKENI. V dropped 5 bases and J dropped 0 bases, with 8 bases sitting between them. This CDR3 spans 15 amino acids.

The chain employs TRBV21-1 and TRBJ1-1. TRBV21-1 constitutes a pseudogene. The CDR3 totals 13 residues. CDR3 protein: CASSSRKDWSLNF. Here the CDR3 DNA reads TGTGCCAGCAGCAGTCGAAAGGACTGGAGCCTAAACTTT.

The rearrangement links TRBV18 to TRBJ2-7, with 7 bases that match TRBD1. Trimming removed 5 bases from V and 5 bases from J; junction bases left unmatched: 9. CDR1 and CDR2 (germline): KGHSH, LQKENI. The length of the CDR3 is 14 residues. CDR3 bases: TGTGCCAGCTCAGTAGTCAGACAGGGCGACGAGCAGTACTTC. Its translation is CASSVVRQGDEQYF. The full variable domain, completed using reference TRBV18 and TRBJ2-7, is NAGVMQNPRHLVRRRGQEARLRCSPMKGHSHVYWYRQLPEEGLKFMVYLQKENIIDESGMPKERFSAEFPKEGPSILRIQQVVRGDSAAYFCASSVVRQGDEQYFGPGTRLTVT.

The CDR3 coding sequence is TGCGCCAGCAGCTCGGACAGGAGATATGGCTACACCTTC. It encodes CASSSDRRYGYTF. The rearrangement joins TRBV5-1 to TRBJ1-2; 7 nucleotides align to TRBD1. This CDR3 contains 13 residues. Germline trimming cut 3 bases from V and 5 bases from J; bases unmatched to any gene: 4. Germline V gene lookup returns CDR1 SGHRS and CDR2 YFSETQ.

This chain joins TRBV6-6 and TRBJ2-7; TRBD1 might be the D (6 bases). Germline lookup yields CDR1 MNHNY and CDR2 SVGAGI (reference sequence). This CDR3 region has 14 residues. V dropped 7 bases and J dropped 2 bases, with 15 bases sitting between them. The CDR3 DNA follows: TGTGCCAGCATGGACAGTCCAGGTCCCTACGAGCAGTACTTC. Translating it yields CASMDSPGPYEQYF.

V is TRBV9 and J is TRBJ1-2; D is unclear. CDR1 and CDR2 (germline): SGDLS, YYNGEE. The CDR3 length is 12 residues. V lost 4 bases to trimming and J lost 12 bases, with 16 bases between them. The CDR3 loop is CASSIVDGINTF. CDR3 sequence (DNA): TGTGCCAGCAGCATCGTCGACGGCATCAACACCTTC.

The genes are TRBV6-4 and TRBJ1-5, with a possible D match to TRBD1 (5 bases). V lost 7 bases, J lost 1 base, and 29 bases lay in between. This CDR3 comprises 20 residues. Germline V gives CDR1 MRHNA, CDR2 SNTAGT. CDR3 loop: CASTHRRRVGEEESNQPQHF. Written as DNA, the CDR3 is TGTGCCAGCACCCACAGAAGAAGGGTAGGGGAAGAGGAGAGCAATCAGCCCCAGCATTTT.

DNA for the CDR3: TGCGCCAGCAGCCCGGACGGAAACACTGAAGCTTTCTTT. It yields the protein CASSPDGNTEAFF. The V gene is TRBV5-1, the J gene TRBJ1-1; D gene ambiguous. This CDR3 has 13 amino acids. The V gene lost 4 bases and the J gene lost 2 bases, with 9 bases spanning the gap. Germline values: CDR1 SGHRS, CDR2 YFSETQ.

Only one count was recorded for this clone. The CDR3 nucleotides read TGTGCCAGTAGTATCGGGGCCTTTAGCAATCAGCCCCAGCATTTT. It encodes CASSIGAFSNQPQHF. This rearrangement joins TRBV19 to TRBJ1-5; weak D call: TRBD1 (5 bases). The CDR3 extends over 15 amino acids. The ends were cut back, 3 bases at V and 0 bases at J, with 9 bases in the middle. The germline CDR1 and CDR2 sequences are LNHDA and SQIVND (reference sequence).

Note on this clone: Other DNA sequences in this sample translate to the same CDR3. The chain couples TRBV6-5 to TRBJ1-1; TRBD1 is a possible D gene (6 bases). The ends were cut back, 5 bases at V and 1 base at J, with 8 bases in the middle. There are 13 residues in the CDR3. Germline V gene data show CDR1 as MNHEY and CDR2 as SVGAGI. This chain's CDR3 is CASSQQGNTEAFF. Written as DNA, the CDR3 is TGTGCCAGCAGTCAACAGGGGAACACTGAAGCTTTCTTT.

V usage is TRBV7-9 and J usage is TRBJ2-3; TRBD1 matches 10 bases. The CDR3 spans 17 residues. Trimming cost V 2 bases and J 5 bases; bases outside gene matches: 10. Germline V lookup: CDR1 SEHNR, CDR2 FQNEAQ (reference sequence). The CDR3 bases are TGTGCCAGCAGCTTACTATTGATGACAGGGGGCAAAGATACGCAGTATTTT. This translates into CASSLLLMTGGKDTQYF.

V gene TRBV18 combines with J gene TRBJ2-3; 12 positions agree with TRBD2. The V segment lost 0 bases and the J segment 0 bases; nucleotides outside the gene matches: 10. The CDR3 loop spans 20 amino acids. Germline-derived CDR1 and CDR2 are KGHSH and LQKENI. Written as DNA, the CDR3 is TGTGCCAGCTCACCACCCCGACTAGCGGGGGACCTCGCCAGCACAGATACGCAGTATTTT. Its protein is CASSPPRLAGDLASTDTQYF.

Turning to this clone: Other DNA sequences within the sample encode an identical CDR3. The V call is TRBV10-3, the J call TRBJ1-1; possibly TRBD1 for D (6 bases). The length of the CDR3 is 13 residues. The germline V and J ends were trimmed by 6 bases and 3 bases, with 11 bases remaining between them. From germline, CDR1 is ENHRY and CDR2 SYGVKD. The CDR3 protein is CAISRDIYTEAFF. CDR3 sequence (DNA): TGTGCCATCAGCCGGGACATCTACACTGAAGCTTTCTTT.

The V and J genes are TRBV25-1 and TRBJ2-2; D gene ambiguous. The germline gives CDR1 MGHDK, CDR2 SYGVNS. V was pared by 4 bases and J by 6 bases, with 9 bases between. This CDR3 has 13 residues. The CDR3 reads CASSGKVAGELFF. The DNA of the CDR3 is TGTGCCAGCAGTGGGAAGGTGGCCGGGGAGCTGTTTTTT.

This clone has a single count. The gene calls are TRBV29-1 and TRBJ2-1; 8 bases are shared with TRBD1. J gave up 10 bases and V 6 bases, and 17 bases lay outside the gene matches. Germline V CDR1 and CDR2: SQVTM, ANQGSEA. CDR3 length: 15 amino acids. The CDR3 nucleotides read TGCAGCGTAACCACTGGACAGGGCTTACAATTCGAGCAGTTCTTC. Translated, it gives CSVTTGQGLQFEQFF.

J is TRBJ2-7 and V is TRBV5-1; TRBD1 is a possible D gene (6 bases). The length of the CDR3 is 15 residues. Deletions cut 0 bases from V and 4 bases from J, with 14 bases between. CDR1 and CDR2 (germline): SGHRS, YFSETQ. The CDR3 DNA sequence: TGCGCCAGCAGCTTGGGCGCAGGGGTCCCTTACGAGCAGTACTTC. Translation gives CASSLGAGVPYEQYF.

The chain is built from TRBV9 and TRBJ2-1; D remains unclear. CDR1 is SGDLS, CDR2 YYNGEE, per germline. Trimming took off 3 bases at V and 0 bases at J, with 4 bases between the two ends. CDR3 length: 13 residues. CDR3 residues: CASSGSSYNEQFF. CDR3 sequence (DNA): TGTGCCAGCAGCGGGAGCTCCTACAATGAGCAGTTCTTC.

This clone was seen only a few times. The rearrangement uses TRBV15 and TRBJ1-5; 7 nucleotides align to TRBD1. The V gene end was trimmed by 0 bases and the J gene end by 5 bases; junction bases not matched to a gene: 4. CDR1 and CDR2 (germline): LNHNV, YYDKDF (reference sequence). The CDR3 extends over 15 amino acids. The CDR3 DNA follows: TGTGCCACCAGCAGAGAGACAGGGCCCTATCAGCCCCAGCATTTT. It codes for CATSRETGPYQPQHF. Supplemented by reference TRBV15 and TRBJ1-5, the full variable domain reads DAMVIQNPRYQVTQFGKPVTLSCSQTLNHNVMYWYQQKSSQAPKLLFHYYDKDFNNEADTPDNFQSRRPNTSFCFLDIRSPGLGDTAMYLCATSRETGPYQPQHFGDGTRLSIL.

This chain connects TRBV21-1 to TRBJ2-1; whether TRBD1, the table's D call, matches the DNA was not checked. TRBV21-1 corresponds to a pseudogene. The CDR3 loop spans 16 amino acids. Here the CDR3 reads CASSKTGQAKYNEQFF. The CDR3, as DNA: TGTGCCAGCAGTAAAACGGGACAGGCTAAGTACAATGAGCAGTTCTTC.

The J gene is TRBJ1-4, the V gene TRBV5-1, with D unclear. Germline CDR1 and CDR2: SGHRS and YFSETQ. This CDR3 has 14 amino acids. Trimming removed 2 bases at V and 8 bases at J, with 13 bases between. The CDR3 coding sequence is TGCGCCAGCAGCTTCTCGACTGCGGGGGAAAAACTGTTTTTT. Protein: CASSFSTAGEKLFF.

The chain has TRBV5-1 and TRBJ1-5; D gene uncertain. Germline V lookup: CDR1 SGHRS, CDR2 YFSETQ. The CDR3 consists of 14 residues. Trimming left V 0 bases short and J 4 bases short, with 8 bases between. The CDR3 region is CASSLGAKNQPQHF. CDR3 coding DNA: TGCGCCAGCAGCTTGGGGGCGAAAAATCAGCCCCAGCATTTT.

The V and J genes are TRBV5-1 and TRBJ2-5; TRBD2 might be the D (6 bases). The germline CDR1 and CDR2 sequences are SGHRS and YFSETQ. V was pared by 4 bases and J by 1 base, with 11 bases between. There are 14 residues in the CDR3. The CDR3 loop is CASSAPGVQETQYF. In DNA, the CDR3 is TGCGCCAGCAGCGCACCGGGGGTCCAAGAGACCCAGTACTTC.

The chain is built from TRBV10-3 and TRBJ2-5; 10 bases line up with TRBD2. J was trimmed by 2 bases and V by 7 bases; bases with no gene match: 4. The CDR3 loop spans 14 amino acids. CDR1 is ENHRY and CDR2 is SYGVKD in the germline V gene. In DNA, the CDR3 is TGTGCCATCACAGCGGGGGGGAGTCAAGAGACCCAGTACTTC. Amino acids: CAITAGGSQETQYF.

The count of this clone is one. V and J are TRBV6-5 and TRBJ2-3; D may be TRBD1 or TRBD2 (5 bases each). CDR3 size: 14 residues. V shed 5 bases and J shed 5 bases, with 14 bases lying between them. The V gene's germline CDR1 is MNHEY and CDR2 SVGAGI. CDR3: CASSTGRAKDTQYF. CDR3 DNA sequence: TGTGCCAGCAGTACGGGACGGGCAAAAGATACGCAGTATTTT.

CDR3 DNA: TGTGCCAGCAGCCTCGGACAGCCGGCCGGGGAGCTGTTTTTT. As protein: CASSLGQPAGELFF. The rearrangement links TRBV7-3 to TRBJ2-2; possible D gene TRBD1, 6 bases. CDR1 is SGHTA, CDR2 FQGTGA, per germline. This CDR3 comprises 14 residues. V lost 5 bases to trimming and J lost 6 bases, with 13 bases between them.

The genes are TRBV27 and TRBJ2-7, with 9 bases fitting TRBD1. The CDR3 spans 14 residues. Unmatched junction bases numbered 5, after V lost 5 bases and J lost 3 bases. CDR1 is MNHEY, CDR2 SMNVEV, per germline (reference sequence). The CDR3 loop is CASSPGQGYYEQYF. For the CDR3, the DNA is TGTGCCAGCAGTCCGGGACAGGGCTACTACGAGCAGTACTTC.

The chain recombines TRBV19 with TRBJ1-5, with no clear D. CDR1 is LNHDA, CDR2 SQIVND, per germline (reference sequence). The CDR3 spans 16 residues. Trimming took off 6 bases at V and 1 base at J, with 16 bases between the two ends. CDR3: CASSPPYGASNQPQHF. The CDR3 DNA follows: TGTGCCAGTAGCCCCCCATATGGCGCGAGCAATCAGCCCCAGCATTTT.

The rearrangement joins TRBV25-1 to TRBJ2-7; D call uncertain. CDR1 is MGHDK and CDR2 is SYGVNS in the germline V gene. Deletions cut 3 bases from V and 0 bases from J, with 9 bases between. CDR3 length: 14 amino acids. CDR3 loop: CASSDRTDSYEQYF. In nucleotides, the CDR3 is TGTGCCAGCAGTGACAGGACGGACTCCTACGAGCAGTACTTC.

This rearrangement joins TRBV20-1 to TRBJ1-1; a weak D match, TRBD1 (6 bases). From germline, CDR1 is DFQATT and CDR2 SNEGSKA (reference sequence). V lost 6 bases to trimming and J lost 3 bases, with 20 bases between them. The CDR3 has 15 residues. The CDR3 nucleotides read TGCAGTGCCAGTCAGGGGCAGGGCCCCGACACTGAAGCTTTCTTT. Residues: CSASQGQGPDTEAFF.

Here the CDR3 reads CASSFPGQGDPGRGYQETQYF. DNA of the CDR3: TGCGCCAGCAGCTTCCCGGGACAGGGGGATCCGGGACGTGGGTACCAAGAGACCCAGTACTTC. The V call is TRBV5-1, the J call TRBJ2-5; TRBD1 matches 11 bases. V trimming: 2 bases; J trimming: 0 bases; junction bases outside the gene matches: 18. Germline CDR1 and CDR2: SGHRS and YFSETQ. The CDR3 sequence is 21 residues long. Combining the CDR3 with reference TRBV5-1 and TRBJ2-5 gives the whole variable domain KAGVTQTPRYLIKTRGQQVTLSCSPISGHRSVSWYQQTPGQGLQFLFEYFSETQRNKGNFPGRFSGRQFSNSRSEMNVSTLELGDSALYLCASSFPGQGDPGRGYQETQYFGPGTRLLVL.